This TCR beta chain was recovered during a study of T cell responses to AZD1222 COVID-19 vaccine. Study-level points and caveats: Donors were mostly white British, more females; clonal diversity possibly underestimated. Baseline serology detected seropositivity in only a handful of AZD1222 recipients.

Germline V gene sequence: CDR1 SNHLY, CDR2 FYNNEI. The CDR3 length is 14 residues. Trimming took off 3 bases at V and 11 bases at J, with 16 bases between the two ends. TCRdb keeps only in-frame clones here, not all; method: immunoSEQ multiplex PCR. Of roughly 150,000 clones listed, over 90% are singletons. Turning to this clone: Its antigen remains unknown.

Sequencing was performed on peripheral blood, taken on day 0 of AZD1222 vaccination. The chain joins TRBV2 to TRBJ1-4; D is perhaps TRBD1 (6 bases). The receptor was isolated from an adult in good health. The CDR3 DNA is TGTGCCAGCAGTGACGTGCCAGGGCAGGGGAAACTGTTTTTT. Translation gives CASSDVPGQGKLFF.